These 17 T cell receptor beta chains share one sample of origin, sequenced in a study of T cell responses to AZD1222 COVID-19 vaccine. The protocol was immunoSEQ multiplex PCR, while the TCRdb copy is restricted to in-frame clones and leaves out a portion. The sample includes 120,000 to 150,000 clones, 70% to 90% of them seen just once. The sequencing here drew on peripheral blood, taken on day 0 of AZD1222 vaccination. Receptors originate from an adult in good health.

J is TRBJ1-5 and V is TRBV23-1, with D maybe TRBD1 (6 bases). TRBV23-1 is an open reading frame, and its role is uncertain. The ends were cut back, 4 bases at V and 7 bases at J, with 20 bases in the middle. The CDR3 spans 16 residues. CDR3 sequence (DNA): TGCGCCAGCAGTCGGGGCCAGGGGTATGTCAGGCAGCCCCAGCATTTT. This encodes CASSRGQGYVRQPQHF.

This sequence joins TRBV6-5 and TRBJ1-5; D is undetermined. The V gene's germline CDR1 is MNHEY and CDR2 SVGAGI. V lost 10 bases and J 7 bases, leaving 14 bases between the germline ends. The CDR3 contains 12 residues. The CDR3 reads CATAREGQPQHF. CDR3 in DNA: TGTGCCACCGCTCGCGAGGGACAGCCCCAGCATTTT.

This chain joins TRBV7-2 and TRBJ1-5; D remains unclear. Trimming removed 5 bases at V and 4 bases at J, with 9 bases between. The CDR3 is made up of 13 amino acids. Germline CDR1 is SGHTA and CDR2 is FQGNSA. The CDR3 DNA reads as TGTGCCAGCAGCCTCGGACTTAATCAGCCCCAGCATTTT. The encoded protein is CASSLGLNQPQHF.

The V call is TRBV19, the J call TRBJ1-1; D is uncertain. This CDR3 is 14 amino acids long. Germline CDR1 is LNHDA and CDR2 is SQIVND (reference sequence). V dropped 0 bases and J dropped 7 bases, with 12 bases sitting between them. CDR3 nucleotides: TGTGCCAGTAGTATAGATGGTGGCAGATTTGAAGCTTTCTTT. Translation: CASSIDGGRFEAFF.

The chain is built from TRBV27 and TRBJ1-4; possible D gene TRBD1, 5 bases. Trimming removed 1 base at V and 8 bases at J, with 20 bases between. The CDR3 loop spans 17 amino acids. Germline V gene data show CDR1 as MNHEY and CDR2 as SMNVEV (reference sequence). CDR3 DNA sequence: TGTGCCAGCAGTTTATGGTCCATGGGGACTAGTCGCGAAAAACTGTTTTTT. Translating gives CASSLWSMGTSREKLFF. Full variable domain (remainder filled in from reference TRBV27 and TRBJ1-4): EAQVTQNPRYLITVTGKKLTVTCSQNMNHEYMSWYRQDPGLGLRQIYYSMNVEVTDKGDVPEGYKVSRKEKRNFPLILESPSPNQTSLYFCASSLWSMGTSREKLFFGSGTQLSVL.

V is TRBV10-2 and J is TRBJ2-2; TRBD1 matches at 10 bases. V trimming: 8 bases; J trimming: 3 bases; junction bases outside the gene matches: 6. CDR3 length: 15 amino acids. The germline CDR1 and CDR2 sequences are WSHSY and SAAADI. Here the CDR3 DNA reads TGCGCCAGCCAAACGGGGACAGGGGACACCGGGGAGCTGTTTTTT. Amino acid sequence: CASQTGTGDTGELFF.

The CDR3, as DNA: TGTGCCAGCAGCTTGGGAACGGTAAGCTCCTACGAGCAGTACTTC. This codes for CASSLGTVSSYEQYF. The rearrangement uses TRBV11-2 and TRBJ2-7; no firm D call. Germline CDR1 SGHAT, CDR2 FQNNGV. V lost 3 bases and J lost 0, with 12 bases in between. This CDR3 is 15 amino acids long.

The rearrangement uses TRBV5-1 and TRBJ2-7, with 10 nucleotides matching TRBD1. With V trimmed by 4 bases and J by 6 bases, 10 bases remained unmatched. The CDR3 length is 15 residues. Germline V gives CDR1 SGHRS, CDR2 YFSETQ. The CDR3 DNA reads as TGCGCCAGCAGCGAAGGACAGGGGGGTCTGGGCGAGCAGTACTTC. Protein product: CASSEGQGGLGEQYF.

On this clone: An end of the junction differs from the germline gene, which may be a read error. The chain joins TRBV7-7 to TRBJ1-1; D unresolved. The CDR3 length is 13 residues. Germline lookup yields CDR1 SSHAT and CDR2 FNYEAQ (reference sequence). The CDR3 bases are TGTGCTAGCAGCAAACTCAGGAACACTGAAGCTTTCTTT. Encoded protein: CASSKLRNTEAFF.

The chain uses TRBV5-1 and TRBJ1-3, with a tentative D call TRBD1 (5 bases). V dropped 4 bases and J dropped 0 bases, with 17 bases sitting between them. The CDR3 consists of 17 residues. From germline, CDR1 is SGHRS and CDR2 YFSETQ. The CDR3 protein is CASSISWDGSSGNTIYF. As DNA, the CDR3 is TGCGCCAGCAGCATAAGCTGGGACGGTTCCTCTGGAAACACCATATATTTT.

This chain connects TRBV30 to TRBJ2-5, with D tentatively TRBD2 (6 bases). The CDR3 totals 12 residues. V lost 3 bases to trimming and J lost 2 bases, with 7 bases between them. Per germline, CDR1 GTSNPN and CDR2 SVGIG (reference sequence). CDR3 protein: CAWSGGQETQYF. The CDR3 bases are TGTGCCTGGAGCGGGGGACAAGAGACCCAGTACTTC.

CDR3 residues: CASSNAGSYNEQFF. Written as DNA, the CDR3 is TGTGCCAGCTCAAACGCAGGGTCCTACAATGAGCAGTTCTTC. The V gene is TRBV18, the J gene TRBJ2-1, with D perhaps TRBD1 (5 bases). With 5 bases removed from V and 1 base from J, the gap between germline ends came to 9 bases. Germline assignment: CDR1 KGHSH and CDR2 LQKENI. This CDR3 comprises 14 residues. The whole variable domain, remainder taken from reference TRBV18 and TRBJ2-1, is NAGVMQNPRHLVRRRGQEARLRCSPMKGHSHVYWYRQLPEEGLKFMVYLQKENIIDESGMPKERFSAEFPKEGPSILRIQQVVRGDSAAYFCASSNAGSYNEQFFGPGTRLTVL.

This clone came up a few times. The chain combines TRBV5-1 with TRBJ1-2; 7 nucleotides agree with TRBD1. CDR3 size: 14 residues. Germline values: CDR1 SGHRS, CDR2 YFSETQ. Trimming took 4 bases from V and 4 from J; bases not matched to a gene: 7. CDR3 protein: CASSLSGQSYGYTF. The CDR3 bases are TGCGCCAGCAGCCTTTCGGGACAGAGCTATGGCTACACCTTC. Full variable domain (remainder filled in from reference TRBV5-1 and TRBJ1-2): KAGVTQTPRYLIKTRGQQVTLSCSPISGHRSVSWYQQTPGQGLQFLFEYFSETQRNKGNFPGRFSGRQFSNSRSEMNVSTLELGDSALYLCASSLSGQSYGYTFGSGTRLTVV.

This chain connects TRBV6-4 to TRBJ2-1; 9 nucleotides agree with TRBD2. This CDR3 region has 15 residues. V shed 5 bases, J shed 7 bases, and the junction held 9 bases outside the gene matches. CDR1 is MRHNA and CDR2 is SNTAGT in the germline V gene. The CDR3 loop is CASSIEAGGENEQFF. CDR3 in DNA: TGTGCCAGCAGTATCGAAGCGGGGGGCGAGAATGAGCAGTTCTTC.

This chain links TRBV5-8 with TRBJ1-2, with 9 bases matching TRBD1. Germline V gene sequence: CDR1 SGHTS, CDR2 YDEGEE. The CDR3 is made up of 15 amino acids. V was clipped by 1 base and J by 4 bases; unmatched bases: 5. CDR3 nucleotide sequence: TGTGCCAGCAGCTTGACAGGGGGCCTGGTCTATGGCTACACCTTC. It yields the protein CASSLTGGLVYGYTF.

The table lists this clone with a count of one. This chain connects TRBV11-2 to TRBJ1-2; 10 positions match TRBD1. Germline lookup yields CDR1 SGHAT and CDR2 FQNNGV. The junction had 7 bases not matched to a gene; V was cut back by 3 bases and J by 3 bases. This CDR3 has 16 amino acids. This chain's CDR3 is CASSLTGGGGDYGYTF. CDR3 coding DNA: TGTGCCAGCAGCTTGACAGGGGGCGGCGGGGACTATGGCTACACCTTC.

This rearrangement joins TRBV19 to TRBJ2-3; D may be TRBD2 (5 bases). The CDR3 is made up of 17 amino acids. Per germline, CDR1 LNHDA and CDR2 SQIVND (reference sequence). Between the trimmed V and J ends, which lost 1 base and 5 bases, there was a span of 19 bases. CDR3 region: CASSIVGLGMAGDTQYF. In DNA, the CDR3 is TGTGCCAGTAGTATAGTGGGATTAGGCATGGCGGGAGATACGCAGTATTTT.